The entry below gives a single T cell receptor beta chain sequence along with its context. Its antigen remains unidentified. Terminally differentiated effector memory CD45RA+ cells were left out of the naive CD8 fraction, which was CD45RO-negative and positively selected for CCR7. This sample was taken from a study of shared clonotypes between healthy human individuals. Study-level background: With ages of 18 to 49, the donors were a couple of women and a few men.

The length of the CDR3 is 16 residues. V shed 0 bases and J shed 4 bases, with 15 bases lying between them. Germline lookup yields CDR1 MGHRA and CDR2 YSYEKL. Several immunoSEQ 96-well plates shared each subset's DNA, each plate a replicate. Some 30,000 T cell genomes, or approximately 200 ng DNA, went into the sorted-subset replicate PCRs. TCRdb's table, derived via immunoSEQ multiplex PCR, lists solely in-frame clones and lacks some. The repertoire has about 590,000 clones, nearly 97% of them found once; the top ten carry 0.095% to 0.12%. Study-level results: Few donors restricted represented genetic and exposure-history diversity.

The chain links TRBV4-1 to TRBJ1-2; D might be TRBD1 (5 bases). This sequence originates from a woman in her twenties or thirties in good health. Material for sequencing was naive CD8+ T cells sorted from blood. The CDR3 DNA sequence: TGCGCCAGCAGCCAAGAATTAGGGCAGGGCGCCTATGGCTACACCTTC. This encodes CASSQELGQGAYGYTF.